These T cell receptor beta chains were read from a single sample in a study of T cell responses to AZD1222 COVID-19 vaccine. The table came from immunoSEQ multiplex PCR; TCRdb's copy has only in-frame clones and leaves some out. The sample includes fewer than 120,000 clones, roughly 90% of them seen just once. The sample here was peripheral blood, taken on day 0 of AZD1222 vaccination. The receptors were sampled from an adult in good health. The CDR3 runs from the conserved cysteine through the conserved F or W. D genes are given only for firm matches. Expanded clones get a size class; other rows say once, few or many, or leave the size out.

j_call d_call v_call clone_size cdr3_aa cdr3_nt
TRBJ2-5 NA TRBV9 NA CASSVGQAQGRETQYF TGTGCCAGCAGCGTAGGGCAGGCTCAGGGAAGAGAGACCCAGTACTTC
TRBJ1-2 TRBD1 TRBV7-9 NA CASSGDRVNYGYTF TGTGCCAGCAGCGGCGACAGGGTGAACTATGGCTACACCTTC
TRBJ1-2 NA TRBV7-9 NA CASSLATRGGNYGYTF TGTGCCAGCAGCTTAGCGACGAGGGGAGGTAACTATGGCTACACCTTC
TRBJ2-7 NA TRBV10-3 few CAISVQGNIYEQYF TGTGCCATCAGTGTCCAGGGGAACATCTACGAGCAGTACTTC
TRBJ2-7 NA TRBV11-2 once CASSLEAGYEQYF TGTGCCAGCAGCTTAGAGGCGGGGTACGAGCAGTACTTC
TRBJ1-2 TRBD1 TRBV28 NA CASSSTGDGYYGYTF TGTGCCAGCAGTTCTACAGGGGATGGATACTATGGCTACACCTTC
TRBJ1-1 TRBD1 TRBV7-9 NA CASSSGGNTEAFF TGTGCCAGCAGCTCAGGGGGAAACACTGAAGCTTTCTTT
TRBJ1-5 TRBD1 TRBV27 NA CASSSFNRGGLGQPQHF TGTGCCAGCAGTTCATTCAACAGGGGAGGGCTTGGTCAGCCCCAGCATTTT
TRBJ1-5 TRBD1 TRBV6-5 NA CASRAGQGGNQPQHF TGTGCCAGCAGGGCGGGACAGGGCGGGAATCAGCCCCAGCATTTT
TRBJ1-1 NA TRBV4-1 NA CASSQVPDTEAFF TGCGCCAGCAGCCAAGTCCCTGACACTGAAGCTTTCTTT
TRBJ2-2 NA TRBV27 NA CASSFYTGELFF TGTGCCAGCAGTTTCTACACCGGGGAGCTGTTTTTT
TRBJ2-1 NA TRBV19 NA CASSIQGRDEQFF TGTGCCAGTAGTATACAGGGGCGGGATGAGCAGTTCTTC
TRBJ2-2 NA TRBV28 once CASSSPTRANTGELFF TGTGCCAGCAGTTCACCGACCAGGGCGAACACCGGGGAGCTGTTTTTT
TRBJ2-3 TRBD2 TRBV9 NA CASSPVGGKGTDTQYF TGTGCCAGCAGCCCCGTGGGGGGGAAAGGAACAGATACGCAGTATTTT
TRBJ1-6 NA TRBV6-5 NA CASSIQGYNSPLHF TGTGCCAGCAGTATACAGGGATATAATTCACCCCTCCACTTT
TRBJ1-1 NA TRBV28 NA CASMRRGATEAFF TGTGCCAGCATGAGGCGGGGGGCCACTGAAGCTTTCTTT
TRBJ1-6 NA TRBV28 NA CASSLWGGGSYNSPLHF TGTGCCAGCAGTTTATGGGGAGGAGGCTCCTATAATTCACCCCTCCACTTT
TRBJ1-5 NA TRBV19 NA CASSIGSKAGQPQHF TGTGCCAGTAGTATAGGGTCGAAGGCCGGTCAGCCCCAGCATTTT
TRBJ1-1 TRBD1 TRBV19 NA CASSIGQGANTEAFF TGTGCCAGTAGTATAGGGCAGGGGGCGAACACTGAAGCTTTCTTT
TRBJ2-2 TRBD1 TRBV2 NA CASRATGLNTGELFF TGTGCCAGCAGAGCGACAGGGTTGAACACCGGGGAGCTGTTTTTT
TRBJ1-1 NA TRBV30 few CAFRQVPENTEAFF TGTGCCTTCCGACAGGTACCGGAGAACACTGAAGCTTTCTTT
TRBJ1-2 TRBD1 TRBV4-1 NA CASSQGQGMANYGYTF TGCGCCAGCAGCCAAGGACAGGGGATGGCTAACTATGGCTACACCTTC
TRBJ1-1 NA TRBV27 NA CASSLTGAMSTEAFF TGTGCCAGCAGCCTGACGGGGGCTATGAGTACTGAAGCTTTCTTT
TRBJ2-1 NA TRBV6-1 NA CASSEEGRYNEQFF TGTGCCAGCAGTGAGGAGGGGAGATACAATGAGCAGTTCTTC
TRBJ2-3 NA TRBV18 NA CASSVGASTDTQYF TGTGCCAGCTCAGTGGGGGCTAGCACAGATACGCAGTATTTT
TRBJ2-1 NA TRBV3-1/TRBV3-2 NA CASSQDASGGLRSEQFF TGTGCCAGCAGCCAAGATGCGTCGGGGGGCCTTCGGAGTGAGCAGTTCTTC
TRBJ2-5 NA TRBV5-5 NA CASSGGYSETQYF TGTGCCAGCAGCGGTGGGTATTCGGAGACCCAGTACTTC
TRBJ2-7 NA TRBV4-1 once CASSQDFGETYEQYF TGCGCCAGCAGCCAAGATTTCGGGGAAACCTACGAGCAGTACTTC
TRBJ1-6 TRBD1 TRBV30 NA CAWSVTGGNYNSPLHF TGTGCCTGGAGTGTGACAGGGGGGAACTATAATTCACCCCTCCACTTT
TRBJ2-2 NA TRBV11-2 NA CASSLTENTGELFF TGTGCCAGCAGCTTGACAGAGAACACCGGGGAGCTGTTTTTT
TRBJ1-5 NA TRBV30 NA CAWSNSQLTNQPQHF TGTGCCTGGAGTAACTCACAGTTGACGAATCAGCCCCAGCATTTT
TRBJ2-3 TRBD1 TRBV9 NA CASSVSRGLSTDTQYF TGTGCCAGCAGCGTTTCAAGGGGGCTGAGCACAGATACGCAGTATTTT
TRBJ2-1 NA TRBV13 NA CASSTRDEQFF TGTGCCAGCAGCACCAGGGATGAGCAGTTCTTC
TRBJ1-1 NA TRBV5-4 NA CASSFSPGSTEAFF TGTGCCAGCAGCTTTTCCCCAGGGAGCACTGAAGCTTTCTTT
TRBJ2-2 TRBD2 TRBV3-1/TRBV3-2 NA CASSQISGGNTGELFF TGTGCCAGCAGCCAAATTAGCGGGGGAAACACCGGGGAGCTGTTTTTT
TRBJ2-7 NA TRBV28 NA CASSRVAGAKFEQYF TGTGCCAGCAGCCGAGTGGCGGGGGCAAAATTCGAGCAGTACTTC
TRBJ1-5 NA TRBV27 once CASRLDSNNQPQHF TGTGCCAGCAGATTAGACTCGAACAATCAGCCCCAGCATTTT
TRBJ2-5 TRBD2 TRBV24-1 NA CATSDPTSGEETQYF TGTGCCACCAGTGACCCGACTAGCGGTGAAGAGACCCAGTACTTC